This is a list of T cell receptor beta chains from one sample in a study of CD8 T cell repertoires and HIV-1 epitope variants. These TCRs' antigens remain unknown. Using immunoSEQ multiplex PCR, the repertoire was profiled, and TCRdb retains in-frame clones only, with some absent. The sample has about 3,200 clones; 50% to 70% are singletons. The specimen was cultured CD8+ T cells derived from PBMCs. The origin of the receptors is a male donor with HIV. The CDR3 runs from the conserved cysteine through the conserved F or W. The D gene is left open where the match is weak. Size values are once, few and many counts, or a class for expanded clones, and some rows have none.

j_gene	v_gene	abundance	d_gene	CDR3nt	CDR3aa
TRBJ2-3	TRBV29-1	once	.	TGCAGCGTTGGTCTGGGGGTAGGGGTCACAGATACGCAGTATTTT	CSVGLGVGVTDTQYF
TRBJ2-7	TRBV27	.	TRBD2	TGTGCCAGCAGTTTAAGACTAGCGGGAAACGAGCAGTACTTC	CASSLRLAGNEQYF
TRBJ1-3	TRBV5-1	.	.	TGCGCCAGCAGCCACTCAGGGGACTCTGGAAACACCATATATTTT	CASSHSGDSGNTIYF
TRBJ2-3	TRBV5-1	.	.	TGCGCCAGCAGCGAGACCACAGATACGCAGTATTTT	CASSETTDTQYF
TRBJ1-4	TRBV6-5	.	.	TGTGCCAGCAGTTACTCACGCCCAGGGTTTAATGAAAAACTGTTTTTT	CASSYSRPGFNEKLFF
TRBJ2-7	TRBV19	.	TRBD1	TGTGCCAGTAGTAGAGGGACAGGGGTAGACGAGCAGTACTTC	CASSRGTGVDEQYF
TRBJ1-1	TRBV27	.	.	TGTGCCAGCAGTCGCCCTGGTACTGAAGCTTTCTTT	CASSRPGTEAFF
TRBJ2-1	TRBV28	.	TRBD1	TGTGCCAGCAGCCGTCGGACAGGGAATGAGCAGTTCTTC	CASSRRTGNEQFF
TRBJ2-1	TRBV4-3	once	TRBD1	TGCGCCAGCAGCCAAGCGGGACAGGTTTACAATGAGCAGTTCTTC	CASSQAGQVYNEQFF
TRBJ1-1	TRBV19	.	.	TGTGCCAGTAGTATAGAGACAGAAGACATGAACACTGAAGCTTTCTTT	CASSIETEDMNTEAFF
TRBJ1-1	TRBV6-4	few	.	TGTGCCAGCAGTGTCGATCAACAGGGAAAAGCTTTCTTT	CASSVDQQGKAFF
TRBJ1-3	TRBV13	large	TRBD1	TGTGCCAGCAGCCCTGACAGGGACGGGCGAAACACCATATATTTT	CASSPDRDGRNTIYF
TRBJ1-1	TRBV20-1	.	.	TGCAGTGCTCGAGCCCACACTGAAGCTTTCTTT	CSARAHTEAFF
TRBJ1-3	TRBV6-4	once	TRBD1	TGTGCCAGCACATCGGACAGGAGCTCTGGAAACACCATATATTTT	CASTSDRSSGNTIYF
TRBJ2-1	TRBV5-6	few	.	TGTGCCAGCAGCTTTAACCTCGACGGCTATGAGCAGTTCTTC	CASSFNLDGYEQFF
TRBJ1-1	TRBV12-5	.	.	TGCGTCACGCGAGGCGCTTTCTTT	CVTRGAFF
TRBJ2-7	TRBV4-2	.	.	TGTGCCAGCAGCCAAGTGCCGGGAGAGCAGTACTTC	CASSQVPGEQYF
TRBJ2-1	TRBV7-8	.	TRBD2	TGTGCCAGCAGCCCCCGACTAGCGGGCGACAGTGAGCAGTTCTTC	CASSPRLAGDSEQFF
TRBJ2-7	TRBV9	.	.	TGTGCCAGCAGCCCGAGCCCGCAGGGTGGTGAGCAGTACTTC	CASSPSPQGGEQYF
TRBJ2-7	TRBV29-1	.	.	TGCAGCGTCGCCGGGACAACCTACGAGCAGTACTTC	CSVAGTTYEQYF
TRBJ2-2	TRBV27	few	.	TGTGCCAGCAGTTTACCCGGTACCGGGGAGCTGTTTTTT	CASSLPGTGELFF
TRBJ2-7	TRBV6-5	.	.	TGTGCCAGCAGTTACTCGATTAGCGACCCCTACGAGCAGTACTTC	CASSYSISDPYEQYF
TRBJ2-6	TRBV6-5	few	TRBD1	TGTGCCAGCAGTTACACAGGGGGCTCTGGGGCCAACGTCCTGACTTTC	CASSYTGGSGANVLTF
TRBJ2-7	TRBV19	.	.	TGTGCCAGTAGTATGAACTCCCTCCTGGAGCAGTACTTC	CASSMNSLLEQYF
TRBJ1-2	TRBV6-5	.	.	TGTGCCAGCAGTTACTCGAGAGGTTCGGGCTACACCTTC	CASSYSRGSGYTF
TRBJ2-1	TRBV7-2	.	.	TGTGCCAGCACCCCCTCATGGGGCAGCGGCTACAATGAGCAGTTCTTC	CASTPSWGSGYNEQFF
TRBJ2-7	TRBV29-1	.	TRBD2	TGCAGCGTTGAAGAGCGAGCGGGAGGGCCCTACGAGCAGTACTTC	CSVEERAGGPYEQYF
TRBJ1-1	TRBV5-8	.	.	TGTGCCAGCAGCTTCTTCGGTGAAGCTTTCTTT	CASSFFGEAFF
TRBJ2-7	TRBV6-6	.	.	TGTGCCAGCAGTTTCACAGGCTACGAGCAGTACTTC	CASSFTGYEQYF
TRBJ1-1	TRBV2	.	.	TGTGCCAGCCGCACAGGGAGGGGGACTGAAGCTTTCTTT	CASRTGRGTEAFF
TRBJ1-2	TRBV7-2	medium-sized	.	TGTGCCAGCAGCTTACAGGTGCCAGGGGAAGGCTACACCTTC	CASSLQVPGEGYTF
TRBJ2-7	TRBV21-1	once	.	TGTGCCAGCAGCAAAGGTCATAACAAGGACACCTCCTACGAGCAGTACTTC	CASSKGHNKDTSYEQYF
TRBJ2-7	TRBV7-9	.	.	TGTGCCAGCAGCTCCTTAGCGGGACAGAGTGACGAGCAGTACTTC	CASSSLAGQSDEQYF
TRBJ1-2	TRBV13	few	.	TGTGCCAGCAGCTTCGCGGACAGCTTCTATGGCTACACCTTC	CASSFADSFYGYTF
TRBJ1-5	TRBV28	once	.	TGTGCCAGCAGTTTACTTGTGAGCAATCAGCCCCAGCATTTT	CASSLLVSNQPQHF
TRBJ2-7	TRBV9	.	.	TGTGCCAGCAGCGTAGAAGGGAGCTCCTACGAGCAGTACTTC	CASSVEGSSYEQYF
TRBJ2-1	TRBV2	.	TRBD2	TGTGCCAGCAGTGAAGTTCGAGCGGGGGCTTATAATGAGCAGTTCTTC	CASSEVRAGAYNEQFF
TRBJ2-1	TRBV6-5	.	TRBD2	TGTGCCAGCACCGGACTAGCGGGAGATGGGGATGAGCAGTTCTTC	CASTGLAGDGDEQFF
TRBJ2-7	TRBV5-6	.	.	TGTGCCAGCAGCTTGGGAGGTGGGACATTTTCCTACGAGCAGTACTTC	CASSLGGGTFSYEQYF
TRBJ1-1	TRBV19	.	TRBD1	TGTGCCAGTAGGGACAGGAATTTGAACACTGAAGCTTTCTTT	CASRDRNLNTEAFF
TRBJ2-7	TRBV27	.	TRBD2	TGTGCCAGCAGTTTAGCTAGCGGGGGGGCCTACGAGCAGTACTTC	CASSLASGGAYEQYF